This entry is about one TCR beta chain. Data came from immunoSEQ multiplex PCR; TCRdb stores just in-frame clones and leaves some out. In the table there are around 58,000 clones, roughly 85% of which are singletons. This record belongs to a study of blood T cell repertoires in COVID-19. Study details: The United States, Italy and Spain were the sources of the acute and convalescent COVID-19 samples. Nucleic acid was either cDNA or gDNA, and it came from T cells, B-cell-depleted T cells, or PBMCs.

The CDR3 spans 11 residues. Trimming took 5 bases from V and 7 from J, leaving 9 bases between them. The receptor was derived from a human donor in a cohort sampled during active COVID-19. Sequencing was performed on peripheral blood. J is TRBJ2-7 and V is TRBV12-3 or TRBV12-4, with D tentatively TRBD2 (6 bases). The CDR3 bases are TGTGCCAGCAGTGACCGGGGGGAGCAGTACTTC. Protein: CASSDRGEQYF.